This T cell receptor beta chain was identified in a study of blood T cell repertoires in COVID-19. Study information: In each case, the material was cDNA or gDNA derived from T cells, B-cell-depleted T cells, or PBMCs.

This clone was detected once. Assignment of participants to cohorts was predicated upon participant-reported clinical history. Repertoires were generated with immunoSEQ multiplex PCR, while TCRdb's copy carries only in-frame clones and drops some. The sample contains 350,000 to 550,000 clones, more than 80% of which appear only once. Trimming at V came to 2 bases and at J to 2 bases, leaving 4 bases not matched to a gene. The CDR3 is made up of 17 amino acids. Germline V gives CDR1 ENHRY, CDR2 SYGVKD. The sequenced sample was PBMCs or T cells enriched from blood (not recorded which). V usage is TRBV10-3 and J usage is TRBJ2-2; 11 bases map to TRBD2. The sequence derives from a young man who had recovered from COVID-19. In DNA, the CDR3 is TGTGCCATCAGTGAGAGGGGACTAGCGGTTAACACCGGGGAGCTGTTTTTT. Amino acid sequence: CAISERGLAVNTGELFF.